The TCR beta chain described here comes from a study of CD8 T cells in Susac syndrome. Sequencing of TCR beta was performed on blood CD8+ and CD4+ T cells. The study used healthy donors as controls matched for age and sex. Reverse transcription used about 0.45 to 1 ug RNA and random hexamers. The immunoSEQ assay covered 54 Vbeta and 13 Jbeta segments for CDR3. TCRdb re-called the immunoSEQ multiplex PCR reads through MiXCR, storing one row per CDR3 protein. The table lists about 84,000 distinct CDR3 sequences, approximately 92% of them singletons. This receptor was taken from a human donor in good health. The sample was CD8+ T cells from PBMCs.

CDR3 nucleotides: TGTGCCACCACCGGTCGGGGCGTGACTGGAAACACCATATATTTT. This sequence encodes CATTGRGVTGNTIYF. The chain recombines TRBV24-1 with TRBJ1-3, with D perhaps matching TRBD1 (5 bases). V was trimmed by 8 bases and J by 2 bases, leaving 15 bases between them. Germline V lookup: CDR1 KGHDR, CDR2 SFDVKD. There are 15 residues in the CDR3.